This is a list of T cell receptor beta chains from one sample in a study of blood T cell repertoires in COVID-19. The table came from immunoSEQ multiplex PCR; TCRdb's copy has only in-frame clones and leaves some out. Among about 88,000 clones listed, approximately 87% were seen once. What was sequenced was peripheral blood. These receptors were collected from a human donor in a cohort sampled during active COVID-19. Both conserved end residues are part of each CDR3. A D gene is named only where the DNA matches it firmly. A clone size is listed for some rows: how often the clone was seen (once, few, many), or a class if it is expanded.

clone size: NA
V gene: TRBV5-1
J gene: TRBJ2-7
D gene: TRBD1
CDR3 DNA: TGCGCCAGCAGGGGACAGACAAGTTCCTACGAGCAGTACTTC
CDR3 protein: CASRGQTSSYEQYF

clone size: once
V gene: TRBV9
J gene: TRBJ1-2
D gene: NA
CDR3 DNA: TGTGCCAGCAGCGTCGCAGGAGTTGGGGGGTATGGCTACACCTTC
CDR3 protein: CASSVAGVGGYGYTF

clone size: NA
V gene: TRBV9
J gene: TRBJ2-2
D gene: TRBD2
CDR3 DNA: TGTGCCAGCAGCGAGGGACGGGGGGCGAACACCGGGGAGCTGTTTTTT
CDR3 protein: CASSEGRGANTGELFF

clone size: NA
V gene: TRBV19
J gene: TRBJ2-3
D gene: TRBD2
CDR3 DNA: TGTGCCAGTACCTTCGGGACTAGCCTCACAGATACGCAGTATTTT
CDR3 protein: CASTFGTSLTDTQYF

clone size: NA
V gene: TRBV28
J gene: TRBJ1-4
D gene: TRBD1
CDR3 DNA: TGTGCCAGCAGTTTCCTTCCGGGACAGGGTGTTGAAAAACTGTTTTTT
CDR3 protein: CASSFLPGQGVEKLFF

clone size: few
V gene: TRBV6-5
J gene: TRBJ1-1
D gene: NA
CDR3 DNA: TGTGCCAGCACCCCTGACCGGGGGAACACTGAAGCTTTCTTT
CDR3 protein: CASTPDRGNTEAFF

clone size: NA
V gene: TRBV7-7
J gene: TRBJ1-2
D gene: TRBD1
CDR3 DNA: TGTGCTAGCAGCCCGCTACAGGGGTTTTATGGCTACACCTTC
CDR3 protein: CASSPLQGFYGYTF

clone size: NA
V gene: TRBV19
J gene: TRBJ1-1
D gene: NA
CDR3 DNA: TGTGCCAGTAGTCAGGGGTTGGCTTTCTTT
CDR3 protein: CASSQGLAFF

clone size: NA
V gene: TRBV9
J gene: TRBJ2-2
D gene: TRBD2
CDR3 DNA: TGTGCCAGCAGCGTAGATGGACTAGCCACCGGGGAGCTGTTTTTT
CDR3 protein: CASSVDGLATGELFF

clone size: NA
V gene: TRBV10-3
J gene: TRBJ2-7
D gene: TRBD1
CDR3 DNA: TGTGCCATCAGACCCAGGGACAGCTACGAGCAGTACTTC
CDR3 protein: CAIRPRDSYEQYF

clone size: NA
V gene: TRBV29-1
J gene: TRBJ2-1
D gene: TRBD1
CDR3 DNA: TGCAGCGTTTACCGGGACAGCACCTACAATGAGCAGTTCTTC
CDR3 protein: CSVYRDSTYNEQFF

clone size: NA
V gene: TRBV5-4
J gene: TRBJ2-3
D gene: TRBD2
CDR3 DNA: TGTGCCAGCAGCTTAGGTCCTAGCGGGGGCACAGATACGCAGTATTTT
CDR3 protein: CASSLGPSGGTDTQYF

clone size: NA
V gene: TRBV19
J gene: TRBJ2-3
D gene: NA
CDR3 DNA: TGTGCCAGTAGACTAGTGTCTAGCACAGATACGCAGTATTTT
CDR3 protein: CASRLVSSTDTQYF

clone size: NA
V gene: TRBV12-3/TRBV12-4
J gene: TRBJ1-2
D gene: NA
CDR3 DNA: TGTGCCAGCAGTTTTGGAGGGGTCGGCTACACCTTC
CDR3 protein: CASSFGGVGYTF

clone size: NA
V gene: TRBV11-2
J gene: TRBJ2-5
D gene: NA
CDR3 DNA: TGTGCCAGCAGCTTCGTCCAGGGGCAAGAGACCCAGTACTTC
CDR3 protein: CASSFVQGQETQYF

clone size: NA
V gene: TRBV7-9
J gene: TRBJ1-4
D gene: NA
CDR3 DNA: TGTGCCAGCAAAACCGCGCAGGATGAAAAACTGTTTTTT
CDR3 protein: CASKTAQDEKLFF

clone size: NA
V gene: TRBV28
J gene: TRBJ2-7
D gene: TRBD1
CDR3 DNA: TGTGCCAGCAGTACCCGACAGGGGGCTATCTACGAGCAGTACTTC
CDR3 protein: CASSTRQGAIYEQYF

clone size: NA
V gene: TRBV7-2
J gene: TRBJ2-7
D gene: NA
CDR3 DNA: TGTGCCAGCAGCTTTACGACACCCACCGAGCAGTACTTC
CDR3 protein: CASSFTTPTEQYF

clone size: NA
V gene: TRBV7-2
J gene: TRBJ2-7
D gene: TRBD1
CDR3 DNA: TGTGCCAGCAGCAAGGACAGGGTTGGGGAGCAGTACTTC
CDR3 protein: CASSKDRVGEQYF

clone size: NA
V gene: TRBV12-3/TRBV12-4
J gene: TRBJ2-3
D gene: TRBD2
CDR3 DNA: TGTGCCACCACCCCGGGAGGGCGGGATACGCAGTATTTT
CDR3 protein: CATTPGGRDTQYF

clone size: NA
V gene: TRBV12-3/TRBV12-4
J gene: TRBJ2-3
D gene: NA
CDR3 DNA: TGTGCCAGCAGTTTACTAGATACGCAGTATTTT
CDR3 protein: CASSLLDTQYF

clone size: few
V gene: TRBV2
J gene: TRBJ1-3
D gene: TRBD1
CDR3 DNA: TGTGCCAGCCTGTTGCGGGCAGGGGGTAACTCTGGAAACACCATATATTTT
CDR3 protein: CASLLRAGGNSGNTIYF

clone size: few
V gene: TRBV7-2
J gene: TRBJ1-2
D gene: TRBD1
CDR3 DNA: TGTGCCAGCAGCGCCCGGACAGGGGGCCGCTATGGCTACACCTTC
CDR3 protein: CASSARTGGRYGYTF

clone size: NA
V gene: TRBV6-5
J gene: TRBJ2-7
D gene: TRBD1
CDR3 DNA: TGTGCCACACGAAGACAGGGATCGGACGAGCAGTACTTC
CDR3 protein: CATRRQGSDEQYF

clone size: NA
V gene: TRBV10-3
J gene: TRBJ2-1
D gene: NA
CDR3 DNA: TGTGCCACTAATGAGGGCCCCTCGGTGGGTTCCAATGAGCAGTTCTTC
CDR3 protein: CATNEGPSVGSNEQFF

clone size: NA
V gene: TRBV19
J gene: TRBJ1-5
D gene: TRBD1
CDR3 DNA: TGTGCCAGTAGTCCGGGACAGGGGAGTCAGCCCCAGCATTTT
CDR3 protein: CASSPGQGSQPQHF

clone size: NA
V gene: TRBV11-2
J gene: TRBJ2-7
D gene: TRBD2
CDR3 DNA: TGTGCCAGCAGCTTAGAGACTAGCGGGGGGGGGTACACCTACGAGCAGTACTTC
CDR3 protein: CASSLETSGGGYTYEQYF

clone size: NA
V gene: TRBV3-1/TRBV3-2
J gene: TRBJ2-3
D gene: TRBD2
CDR3 DNA: TGTGCCAGCAGCCATGGACTAGCGGGGGTCTATACGCAGTATTTT
CDR3 protein: CASSHGLAGVYTQYF

clone size: NA
V gene: TRBV27
J gene: TRBJ2-1
D gene: NA
CDR3 DNA: TGTGCCAGCAGCCTTAAGGGGGTAAGCTCCTACAATGAGCAGTTCTTC
CDR3 protein: CASSLKGVSSYNEQFF

clone size: NA
V gene: TRBV28
J gene: TRBJ1-2
D gene: NA
CDR3 DNA: TGTGCCAGCAGTTTAAGGGGGACCCTAAACTATGGCTACACCTTC
CDR3 protein: CASSLRGTLNYGYTF

clone size: few
V gene: TRBV6-5
J gene: TRBJ1-2
D gene: TRBD1
CDR3 DNA: TGTGCCAGCAGCCTCAGGAGGGCAGGGGGCAGTGGCTACACCTTC
CDR3 protein: CASSLRRAGGSGYTF

clone size: NA
V gene: TRBV28
J gene: TRBJ2-5
D gene: TRBD2
CDR3 DNA: TGTGCCAGCAGTTTATCAGTAGCGGGGGAAGAGACCCAGTACTTC
CDR3 protein: CASSLSVAGEETQYF

clone size: NA
V gene: TRBV12-2
J gene: TRBJ2-3
D gene: NA
CDR3 DNA: TGTGCAAGTCGCTCCAGGGGGCCCACAGATACGCAGTATTTT
CDR3 protein: CASRSRGPTDTQYF

clone size: NA
V gene: TRBV5-1
J gene: TRBJ2-3
D gene: TRBD1
CDR3 DNA: TGCGCCAGCAGCTTGGGGGACAGAACAGATACGCAGTATTTT
CDR3 protein: CASSLGDRTDTQYF

clone size: NA
V gene: TRBV28
J gene: TRBJ1-2
D gene: TRBD1
CDR3 DNA: TGTGCCAGCAGTCCCACCGGGACAGGGAACTATGGCTACACCTTC
CDR3 protein: CASSPTGTGNYGYTF

clone size: NA
V gene: TRBV19
J gene: TRBJ2-7
D gene: NA
CDR3 DNA: TGTGCCAGTAGTATTCGTCGGGATAGTTCCTACGAGCAGTACTTC
CDR3 protein: CASSIRRDSSYEQYF

clone size: NA
V gene: TRBV9
J gene: TRBJ2-2
D gene: TRBD2
CDR3 DNA: TGTGCCAGCAGCGTATCAGCTAGCGGGATAACCACCGGGGAGCTGTTTTTT
CDR3 protein: CASSVSASGITTGELFF

clone size: NA
V gene: TRBV6-6
J gene: TRBJ1-4
D gene: TRBD1
CDR3 DNA: TGTGCCAGCACCCGATTGACAGGGGAAAAACTGTTTTTT
CDR3 protein: CASTRLTGEKLFF

clone size: NA
V gene: TRBV28
J gene: TRBJ2-7
D gene: NA
CDR3 DNA: TGTGCCAGCAGTTCCCCCCATGGCAGCGACTACGAGCAGTACTTC
CDR3 protein: CASSSPHGSDYEQYF

clone size: NA
V gene: TRBV10-3
J gene: TRBJ2-1
D gene: TRBD2
CDR3 DNA: TGTGCCATCAGTAGCACTACTAGCGGGGGGGCCAATGAGCAGTTCTTC
CDR3 protein: CAISSTTSGGANEQFF

clone size: NA
V gene: TRBV5-5
J gene: TRBJ2-3
D gene: TRBD2
CDR3 DNA: TGTGCCAGCAGAGCGACTAGCGGGGCAAATACGCAGTATTTT
CDR3 protein: CASRATSGANTQYF

clone size: NA
V gene: TRBV7-9
J gene: TRBJ2-1
D gene: NA
CDR3 DNA: TGTGCCAGCAGCTTAGGGGGACTGTACAATGAGCAGTTCTTC
CDR3 protein: CASSLGGLYNEQFF

clone size: once
V gene: TRBV7-2
J gene: TRBJ2-7
D gene: TRBD2
CDR3 DNA: TGTGCCAGCAGCTTAAGGACTAGCGGGGACTACGAGCAGTACTTC
CDR3 protein: CASSLRTSGDYEQYF